The 29 T cell receptor beta chains below come from one sample, sequenced in a study of regulatory T cells in long-lasting Graves disease (TCRdb year 2021). Receptor amplification or capture employed multiplex PCR. Data came from an Illumina HiSeq 4000. TCR beta libraries were built with iRepertoire HTBI primers and Arm-PCR amplification of CDR3 regions. The public reads were quality trimmed at Q25 with fastp and then assembled into clones with MiXCR by TCRdb, keeping productive beta chains. Every entry covers one CDR3 protein and lists the most common genes and DNA from its rows. The sample profile shows approximately 400,000 distinct CDR3 sequences; 15% of them were found once. About 7.6% of the sample is taken by the ten largest. The sample's time point, from its label and the paper: newly diagnosed GD, antithyroid drugs for less than 3 months. For both TCR sequencing and RNA sequencing, RNA was extracted from PBMCs using TRIzol.

These data also featured in a second study, about T cells in Graves' hyperthyroidism and ophthalmopathy.

Sequencing was performed on peripheral blood mononuclear cells (PBMCs), taken at new diagnosis, from a patient treated with antithyroid drugs. These receptors were collected from a woman between 35 and 50 years old with Graves disease. Donor details come from another sample of the same person, matched by shared clones.

V is TRBV6-2 or TRBV6-3 and J is TRBJ2-7; D gene ambiguous. V lost 5 bases, J lost 1 base, and 12 bases lay in between. CDR3 length equals 14 residues. CDR1 MNHEY and CDR2 SVGEGT come from the germline V gene. The CDR3 nucleotides are TGTGCCAGCAGTGAATTGTACGGGTCCTACGAGCAGTACTTC. This codes for CASSELYGSYEQYF.

To note about this clonotype: The junction departs from the called germline gene at one end, perhaps through a read error. The chain joins TRBV18 to TRBJ1-1, with no clear D. The CDR3 length is 14 residues. Germline V CDR1 and CDR2: KGHSH, LQKENI. The CDR3 region has the DNA TGTGCCAGCACACCACGTTCCTTGGGCACTGAAGCTTTCTTT. Residues: CASTPRSLGTEAFF. Variable domain in full (rest from reference TRBV18 and TRBJ1-1): NAGVMQNPRHLVRRRGQEARLRCSPMKGHSHVYWYRQLPEEGLKFMVYLQKENIIDESGMPKERFSAEFPKEGPSILRIQQVVRGDSAAYFCASTPRSLGTEAFFGQGTRLTVV.

This chain uses TRBV15 with TRBJ2-5; D gene uncertain. The CDR3 contains 13 residues. Germline assignment: CDR1 LNHNV and CDR2 YYDKDF (reference sequence). Trimming took 8 bases from V and 5 from J, leaving 15 bases between them. CDR3: CATSRRAPETQYF. CDR3 nucleotides: TGTGCCACCTCGCGAAGGGCGCCGGAGACCCAGTACTTC.

In its sample, this clonotype was seen many times. The CDR3 DNA is TGTGCCAGCAGCGTAGACCCGGGGGCGCGGGGGCAAGAGACCCAGTACTTC. It is translated as CASSVDPGARGQETQYF. J is TRBJ2-5 and V is TRBV9; possible D gene TRBD2, 7 bases. Trimming took off 0 bases at V and 2 bases at J, with 17 bases between the two ends. This CDR3 region has 17 residues. Germline V gene sequence: CDR1 SGDLS, CDR2 YYNGEE.

This clonotype has ten or more counts. The chain has TRBV19 and TRBJ1-5, with 7 bases identical to TRBD1. CDR1 is LNHDA and CDR2 is SQIVND in the germline V gene (reference sequence). The junction had 0 bases not matched to a gene; V was cut back by 1 base and J by 6 bases. This CDR3 contains 13 residues. In DNA form, the CDR3 reads TGTGCCAGTAGTATAGCAGGGGGTCAGCCCCAGCATTTT. This translates into CASSIAGGQPQHF.

The chain couples TRBV19 to TRBJ2-2; D perhaps matches TRBD2 (6 bases). CDR1 is LNHDA, CDR2 SQIVND, per germline (reference sequence). The CDR3 loop spans 15 amino acids. V was cut by 6 bases and J by 9 bases, with 20 bases left in between. The CDR3 loop is CASRGQGGGRRELFF. CDR3 DNA sequence: TGTGCCAGTAGGGGGCAGGGAGGAGGTAGGAGGGAGCTGTTTTTT. Based on the CDR3 plus reference TRBV19 and TRBJ2-2, the full variable domain is DGGITQSPKYLFRKEGQNVTLSCEQNLNHDAMYWYRQDPGQGLRLIYYSQIVNDFQKGDIAEGYSVSREKKESFPLTVTSAQKNPTAFYLCASRGQGGGRRELFFGEGSRLTVL.

This clonotype was counted at least ten times. The V gene is TRBV10-3, the J gene TRBJ1-2; D might be TRBD1 (6 bases). Germline-derived CDR1 and CDR2 are ENHRY and SYGVKD. The CDR3 runs 14 residues. Trimming cost V 10 bases and J 2 bases, with 17 bases left between them. Written as DNA, the CDR3 is TGTGCCACTAGGTTGACAGGTCCCAACTATGGCTACACCTTC. This translates into CATRLTGPNYGYTF.

This clonotype was recorded only once. The chain is built from TRBV5-1 and TRBJ2-5; perhaps TRBD2 as D (6 bases). This CDR3 is 14 amino acids long. The V gene's germline CDR1 is SGHRS and CDR2 YFSETQ. V lost 0 bases and J 3 bases, leaving 9 bases between the germline ends. CDR3 DNA: TGCGCCAGCAGCTTGGGGTCTAGCGAAGAGACCCAGTACTTC. It yields the protein CASSLGSSEETQYF.

This clonotype was picked up many times. This rearrangement joins TRBV28 to TRBJ2-1, with a possible D match to TRBD1 (5 bases). The germline gives CDR1 MDHEN, CDR2 SYDVKM. CDR3 length: 15 amino acids. V lost 3 bases and J lost 5, with 14 bases in between. The CDR3 spells CASSFLYRTHNEQFF. The CDR3 region has the DNA TGTGCCAGCAGTTTTTTGTACAGGACACACAATGAGCAGTTCTTC.

The chain is built from TRBV30 and TRBJ1-5; D remains ambiguous. V lost 1 base and J lost 6, with 10 bases in between. This CDR3 is 13 amino acids long. The germline gives CDR1 GTSNPN, CDR2 SVGIG (reference sequence). The CDR3 here is CAWSGALRQPQHF. CDR3 nucleotides: TGTGCCTGGAGTGGGGCCTTGCGTCAGCCCCAGCATTTT. The full variable domain, its missing parts supplied by reference TRBV30 and TRBJ1-5, is SQTIHQWPATLVQPVGSPLSLECTVEGTSNPNLYWYRQAAGRGLQLLFYSVGIGQISSEVPQNLSASRPQDRQFILSSKKLLLSDSGFYLCAWSGALRQPQHFGDGTRLSIL.

The V call is TRBV6-5, the J call TRBJ1-1; weak D call: TRBD1 (5 bases). The germline CDR1 and CDR2 sequences are MNHEY and SVGAGI. There are 20 residues in the CDR3. V dropped 4 bases and J dropped 7 bases, with 34 bases sitting between them. CDR3 sequence: CASSFRDAGHWGGLVGEAFF. CDR3 bases: TGTGCCAGCAGTTTCCGGGATGCTGGACACTGGGGAGGGTTGGTGGGTGAAGCTTTCTTT.

At least ten counts were recorded for this clonotype. This chain uses TRBV3-1 with TRBJ2-3; the match to TRBD1 covers 7 bases. The CDR3 has 14 residues. The ends lost 2 bases at V and 4 bases at J; junction bases unmatched: 3. Germline CDR1 is LGHDT and CDR2 is YNNKEL (reference sequence). In DNA, the CDR3 is TGTGCCAGCAGCCAAACAGGGGCGCCAGATACGCAGTATTTT. Translation gives CASSQTGAPDTQYF.

This clonotype was observed a handful of times. This chain uses TRBV9 with TRBJ2-1; the match to TRBD2 covers 10 bases. Germline V gene sequence: CDR1 SGDLS, CDR2 YYNGEE. V shed 6 bases, J shed 6 bases, and the junction held 9 bases outside the gene matches. The CDR3 length is 15 residues. The CDR3: CASTTGVAGGNEQFF. CDR3 in DNA: TGTGCCAGCACCACCGGGGTAGCGGGAGGCAATGAGCAGTTCTTC.

This clonotype was seen ten or more times. The V call is TRBV3-1, the J call TRBJ1-3; D call uncertain. The CDR3 has 16 amino acids. Germline CDR1 is LGHDT and CDR2 is YNNKEL (reference sequence). Trimming left V 0 bases short and J 2 bases short, with 11 bases between. Written as DNA, the CDR3 is TGTGCCAGCAGCCAAGATTCTACGGTTACTGGAAACACCATATATTTT. This encodes CASSQDSTVTGNTIYF.

The V gene is TRBV11-3, the J gene TRBJ2-7; no clear D gene. The V end lost 0 bases, the J end lost 7 bases, and 7 bases lay between the germline ends. CDR1 and CDR2 (germline): SGHNT, YENEEA. The CDR3 runs to 12 residues. The CDR3, as DNA: TGTGCCAGCAGCTTAGACCTTAGGGAGCAGTACTTC. It yields the protein CASSLDLREQYF.

Concerning this clonotype itself: Mismatch with germline at one junction end may stem from a read error. The rearrangement links TRBV7-2 to TRBJ1-1; D perhaps matches TRBD1 (5 bases). Germline values: CDR1 SGHTA, CDR2 FQGNSA. The CDR3 contains 14 residues. The CDR3 spells CAGSYQTVNTEAFF. The CDR3 DNA follows: TGTGCCGGCAGCTACCAGACAGTGAACACTGAAGCTTTCTTT.

A few counts support this clonotype. A read error may produce the germline difference seen at one junction end. The chain combines TRBV28 with TRBJ1-5, with 9 bases matching TRBD1. CDR3 length: 15 residues. CDR1 is MDHEN, CDR2 SYDVKM, per germline. CDR3 DNA: TGTACCAGCAGAACAGGGGGCGGAGGCAATCAGCCCCAGCATTTT. Its protein is CTSRTGGGGNQPQHF.

This clonotype was observed many times. This chain joins TRBV10-3 and TRBJ2-5; D is perhaps TRBD1 (5 bases). V lost 4 bases and J 5 bases, leaving 14 bases between the germline ends. Germline V gene data show CDR1 as ENHRY and CDR2 as SYGVKD. CDR3 length equals 14 residues. The DNA for the CDR3 is TGTGCCATCAGTGGGTCCCAGGGTGGGGAGACCCAGTACTTC. Translating gives CAISGSQGGETQYF.

The rearrangement uses TRBV11-2 and TRBJ2-7; tentative D call: TRBD2 (6 bases). The CDR3 is made up of 15 amino acids. V was clipped by 5 bases and J by 0 bases, with 14 bases between them. Germline V gives CDR1 SGHAT, CDR2 FQNNGV. The CDR3 DNA reads as TGTGCCAGCAGCGGGGGAGGAAAACCCTCCTACGAGCAGTACTTC. This codes for CASSGGGKPSYEQYF.

This clonotype was picked up many times. V is TRBV7-8 and J is TRBJ2-3; 10 bases agree with TRBD2. The CDR3 runs 15 residues. J was trimmed by 8 bases and V by 1 base; bases with no gene match: 6. Germline V gives CDR1 SGHVS, CDR2 FQNEAQ. The CDR3 coding sequence is TGTGCCAGCAGCTTAGTTGGACTAGCGGAGCTTACGCAGTATTTT. It encodes CASSLVGLAELTQYF.

This clonotype was recorded a few times. Germline and junction disagree at one end, which may indicate a read error. This sequence joins TRBV7-3 and TRBJ2-7, with TRBD1 matching 7 bases. Germline V gene sequence: CDR1 SGHTA, CDR2 FQGTGA. The CDR3 length is 15 residues. Here the CDR3 reads CASSLNPGGAYERYF. CDR3 sequence (DNA): TGTGCCAGCAGCTTAAATCCAGGGGGAGCCTACGAGCGGTACTTC.

V is TRBV19 and J is TRBJ2-1; 10 bases are a match to TRBD2. Germline V lookup: CDR1 LNHDA, CDR2 SQIVND (reference sequence). This CDR3 spans 16 amino acids. Germline trimming cut 10 bases from V and 3 bases from J; bases unmatched to any gene: 12. The CDR3 sequence: CATGEGSGRGYNEQFF. The CDR3 nucleotides are TGTGCCACCGGCGAAGGAAGCGGGAGGGGCTACAATGAGCAGTTCTTC.

This clonotype was recorded at least ten times. This sequence joins TRBV7-2 and TRBJ2-5; D gene unclear. The V gene's germline CDR1 is SGHTA and CDR2 FQGNSA. This CDR3 contains 15 residues. Trimming took off 2 bases at V and 0 bases at J, with 10 bases between the two ends. The CDR3 bases are TGTGCCAGCAGCTTAAGAGGAGCGTACCAAGAGACCCAGTACTTC. This gives the protein CASSLRGAYQETQYF.

This clonotype was counted ten times or more. The genes are TRBV30 and TRBJ2-1, with TRBD1 matching 10 bases. Trimming took 0 bases from V and 4 from J; bases not matched to a gene: 12. This CDR3 is built from 18 residues. Germline V lookup: CDR1 GTSNPN, CDR2 SVGIG (reference sequence). CDR3 residues: CAWSVRPKTGGLYNEQFF. The CDR3 bases are TGTGCCTGGAGTGTAAGGCCGAAGACAGGGGGCTTATACAATGAGCAGTTCTTC.

This clonotype was recorded at least ten times. This chain joins TRBV7-8 and TRBJ2-5; the match to TRBD1 covers 7 bases. Per germline, CDR1 SGHVS and CDR2 FQNEAQ. V lost 2 bases, J lost 4 bases, and 13 bases stayed unmatched. The CDR3 length is 17 residues. The CDR3, as DNA: TGTGCCAGCAGCTTACGAGTAGGGGGCAGGTTGATAGAGACCCAGTACTTC. This sequence encodes CASSLRVGGRLIETQYF.

The CDR3 loop is CASSPSGSGANVLTF. CDR3 coding DNA: TGCGCCAGCAGCCCATCAGGGTCAGGGGCCAACGTCCTGACTTTC. The chain recombines TRBV5-1 with TRBJ2-6; D is possibly TRBD1 (5 bases). Germline V lookup: CDR1 SGHRS, CDR2 YFSETQ. Trimming took 4 bases from V and 4 from J, leaving 12 bases between them. This CDR3 spans 15 amino acids.

In its sample, this clonotype was seen many times. The chain couples TRBV7-6 to TRBJ1-2, with D unclear. Trimming removed 1 base from V and 8 bases from J, with 11 bases in between. The CDR3 spans 13 residues. Germline V gene lookup returns CDR1 SGHVS and CDR2 FNYEAQ. This chain's CDR3 is CASSLEWSEGYTF. The CDR3 DNA sequence: TGTGCCAGCAGCTTAGAATGGTCAGAAGGCTACACCTTC.

A remark on this clonotype: A far larger clone is just one base off, so this is likely a read error. J is TRBJ1-1 and V is TRBV7-2; no reliable D call. Germline lookup yields CDR1 SGHTA and CDR2 FQGNSA. The CDR3 consists of 11 residues. The chain's CDR3 is CASSSPTEALF. Written as DNA, the CDR3 is TGTGCCAGCAGCTCTCCTACTGAAGCTCTCTTT.

In its sample, this clonotype was seen a few times. The chain combines TRBV5-5 with TRBJ2-3; TRBD1 is a possible D gene (6 bases). V gave up 0 bases and J gave up 2 bases, with 16 bases separating them. The germline CDR1 and CDR2 sequences are SGHKS and YYEKEE (reference sequence). The CDR3 loop spans 17 amino acids. CDR3 DNA: TGTGCCAGCAGCTTGGTTGATGAAGGGACATCCACAGATACGCAGTATTTT. It yields the protein CASSLVDEGTSTDTQYF.